These T cell receptor beta chains were read from a single sample in a study of blood T cell repertoires in COVID-19. Assay used: immunoSEQ multiplex PCR; TCRdb lists only in-frame clones, some missing. The sample has 130,000 to 150,000 clones, 84% seen once. The sample taken for sequencing was peripheral blood. The receptors come from a woman of 80 years or more in a cohort sampled during active or convalescent COVID-19. The CDR3 runs from the conserved cysteine through the conserved F or W. The order of the fields is V gene, CDR3 protein.

>TRBV4-1
CASSLLPGTISYNEQFF
>TRBV28
CASSFPQGAQQPQHF
>TRBV7-9
CASSPRLAGGWEQFF
>TRBV28
CASSFSLAGGYNEQFF
>TRBV5-1
CASTNPGNTEAFF
>TRBV7-2
CASSQGSRNTDTQYF
>TRBV4-1
CASSQDAGQGVYGYTF
>TRBV29-1
CSVDRANEQFF
>TRBV18
CASSAGQLNTEAFF
>TRBV18
CASSPGQAQNSPLHF
>TRBV4-1
CASSQVEQGILETQYF
>TRBV6-1
CASSVLAGSPPGELFF
>TRBV27
CASSKTGGLELFF
>TRBV7-9
CASSLLLAGGTGELFF
>TRBV7-9
CASSLLGGNEQFF
>TRBV2
CASSDQGSNTGELFF
>TRBV6-2/TRBV6-3
CASSRAFTGGYNSPLHF
>TRBV19
CASSIEQLNQPQHF
>TRBV5-1
CASSLFYESRTDTQYF
>TRBV6-6
CASSTPDRKAFF
>TRBV4-2
CASSQGDRLSYEQYF
>TRBV9
CASSVDWAWVPGNTIYF
>TRBV2
CASSPTGISGNTIYF
>TRBV19
CASRTRQGLSQPQHF
>TRBV4-3
CASSQGDPGSYNSPLHF
>TRBV10-3
CAISDAGGMNTEAFF
>TRBV10-3
CAISEAQGDGYTF
>TRBV5-1
CASSWDRANTEAFF
>TRBV5-1
CASSLDGQNTEAFF
>TRBV29-1
CSVGTGTAYGYTF
>TRBV11-3
CASSLVGTGGIQPQHF
>TRBV5-1
CASKAPSTDTQYF
>TRBV9
CASSVVSGYNEQFF
>TRBV5-1
CASSPGDSYYEQYF
>TRBV29-1
CSVVVQANYGYTF
>TRBV5-1
CASSLGLAVETQYF
>TRBV29-1
CSVTQTSNQPQHF
>TRBV6-6
CASSYELRPNQPQHF
>TRBV28
CASSLRGGPRETQYF
>TRBV3-1/TRBV3-2
CASSPLGRWNTGELFF
>TRBV3-1/TRBV3-2
CASSWTVSGANVLTF
>TRBV30
CAWRPWDSTYEQYF
>TRBV2
CASQSYRTGGHEQYF
>TRBV30
CAWSDPGHQNTEAFF
>TRBV5-8
CASTRQAGYTGELFF
>TRBV11-2
CASSSLAGGNYNEQFF
>TRBV7-9
CASSRGGRGTEAFF
>TRBV28
CASSLFQEYEKLFF
>TRBV5-1
CASSRGQGNYEQYF
>TRBV7-9
CASSLMAGVAGELFF
>TRBV9
CASSALDSSSYNEQFF
>TRBV5-4
CASSLGQINEKLFF
>TRBV23-1
CASSQRTAYHEQYF
>TRBV19
CASSSPGQLVTYGYTF
>TRBV7-9
CASSLTIGGDEKLFF
>TRBV5-1
CASSFFSEDTQYF